The subject of this entry is one TCR beta chain. The clone's antigen remains unknown. Base quality data are lacking; no much larger clone is found one base away. Compared with germline, V lacks 4 bases and J lacks 4 bases; bases without a gene match: 19. Reading from cysteine to phenylalanine, the CDR3 counts 20 amino acids. Only the CDR3 portion is preserved as DNA: 60 bases, with reading frame beginning at the first base. CDR1 and CDR2 (LGHDT, YNNKEL) derive from the germline V gene (reference sequence). The immunoSEQ Assay, a bias-controlled multiplex PCR, was used to amplify TCRbeta CDR3 regions from genomic DNA. In the paper's pipeline: Within the assay, amplification of reference gene primers was used to estimate how many nucleated cells each sample contained. To quantify the absolute abundance of each unique TCRbeta CDR3 rearrangement, sequence reads were collapsed and filtered. Productive Simpson clonality was computed per sample as the square root of Simpson's diversity index over productive rearrangements. In TCRdb, the immuneACCESS table is reduced to in-frame sequences with V and J assigned. These tables do not hold every clone; where another copy was compared, an unresolved V gene accounts for under half, and the others remain unexplained. V, J and clone size are taken as reported in that table, and D and trimming were inferred from the DNA itself. Present in this sample are 40,000 to 60,000 clones, about nine tenths of which were seen just once. The ten largest clonotypes hold less than 2.5% of the sample.

The data belong to a study of blood T cell repertoires in COVID-19 (dated by TCRdb to 2018 to 2020). Notes on the research overall: Collaborator samples came from the United States, Italy and Spain and covered acute and convalescent phases of COVID-19. The material from the prospective study consisted of cDNA or gDNA derived from T cells, B-cell-depleted T cells, or PBMCs. The dataset comprised deeply sampled blood TCRbeta repertoires from subjects exposed to, actively infected with, or recovered from COVID-19. The repertoires were released in a freely available public database meant as a resource for research on the immune response to SARS-CoV-2. Samples came from the ongoing ImmuneRACE study (first 160 participants) plus 1,254 subjects from 6 global collaborators. The sample metadata nearly always contained a de-identified subject ID, COVID-19 status, age in years and sex. HLA class I and class II types, where available, came from metadata supplied by the sample provider rather than from assay-based typing.

Results and caveats for the whole study, not just this receptor: The quantity of clinical and demographic metadata differed by source and by participant and was supplied without curation.

One collaborating source in Seattle enrolled patients while the patients were actively infected and followed the patients over time throughout the course of disease. Collaborating institutions collected whole blood in K2EDTA tubes following their own protocols. For TCRbeta analysis, collaborator samples were shipped as frozen whole blood, as isolated PBMCs, or as DNA extracted from either sample type. This TCR was recovered from a woman older than 75 with COVID-19, enrolled during active disease. The sample comprised peripheral blood. The chain links TRBV3-1 (or the pseudogene TRBV3-2) with TRBJ2-2, and 9 junction bases match TRBD2. The CDR3 protein sequence reads: CASSPDRLLAGVRGTGELFF. The DNA sequence reads TGTGCCAGCAGCCCGGACAGACTTTTAGCGGGAGTCCGCGGCACCGGGGAGCTGTTTTTT.